This entry lists 7 T cell receptor beta chains sequenced from one sample in a study of control samples from healthy donors and cancer patients. TCRdb keeps only in-frame clones here, not all; method: immunoSEQ multiplex PCR. The table shows fewer than 85,000 clones, with 85% to 95% occurring only once. The sample taken for sequencing was blood. These receptors were obtained from a woman aged 60-75 years in good health.

J is TRBJ2-7 and V is TRBV19; TRBD1 might be the D (6 bases). Germline CDR1 reads LNHDA; CDR2 reads SQIVND (reference sequence). The ends were cut back, 5 bases at V and 3 bases at J, with 8 bases in the middle. The CDR3 has 12 residues. CDR3 loop: CASSDRFYEQYF. The DNA of the CDR3 is TGTGCCAGTAGTGACAGGTTCTACGAGCAGTACTTC.

Comments on this clone: The limits of the CDR3 on the DNA are not certain, so only TCRdb's listed CDR3 is given. The chain links TRBV18 to TRBJ1-1; the table calls TRBD1, which could not be checked here. The CDR3 has 13 residues if both end residues are counted. Germline CDR1 is KGHSH and CDR2 is LQKENI. The CDR3 here is CASSLSGVPEAFF.

This chain uses TRBV7-8 with TRBJ1-4; D perhaps matches TRBD1 (6 bases). This CDR3 has 15 residues. Germline loops: CDR1 SGHVS, CDR2 FQNEAQ. Deletions cut 4 bases from V and 8 bases from J, with 17 bases between. The CDR3: CASSYQGMGGEKLFF. The CDR3 DNA reads TGTGCCAGCAGCTATCAGGGAATGGGGGGCGAAAAACTGTTTTTT.

The CDR3 region has the DNA TGTGCCAGCAGCCAAGTCCCAGGGGGATCCTACGAGCAGTACTTC. This gives the protein CASSQVPGGSYEQYF. This rearrangement joins TRBV4-2 to TRBJ2-7; 7 nucleotides line up with TRBD1. Germline values: CDR1 LGHNA, CDR2 YNFKEQ. The CDR3 is made up of 15 amino acids. Losses at the gene ends were 1 base for V and 1 base for J; bases not matched to a gene: 4.

This chain connects TRBV6-5 to TRBJ2-7; D is ambiguous. V was trimmed by 8 bases and J by 5 bases, leaving 13 bases between them. Germline values: CDR1 MNHEY, CDR2 SVGAGI. CDR3 length: 12 amino acids. The CDR3, as DNA: TGTGCCAGCCAAGGAACATTCCACGAGCAGTACTTC. Its translation is CASQGTFHEQYF.

The V call is TRBV28, the J call TRBJ2-2; D might be TRBD1 (8 bases). Germline V gene data show CDR1 as MDHEN and CDR2 as SYDVKM. The CDR3 totals 15 residues. The V gene lost 3 bases and the J gene lost 5 bases, with 13 bases spanning the gap. The CDR3 DNA reads TGTGCCAGCAGTTTCGACAGGGGAGGGACCGGGGAGCTGTTTTTT. This gives the protein CASSFDRGGTGELFF.

CDR3 coding DNA: TGTGCCAGTACCGGGAGTGGCACAGATACGCAGTATTTT. Translated, it gives CASTGSGTDTQYF. V is TRBV19 and J is TRBJ2-3; D possibly corresponds to TRBD2 (6 bases). This CDR3 spans 13 amino acids. The ends were cut back, 7 bases at V and 1 base at J, with 9 bases in the middle. Germline CDR1 reads LNHDA; CDR2 reads SQIVND (reference sequence).